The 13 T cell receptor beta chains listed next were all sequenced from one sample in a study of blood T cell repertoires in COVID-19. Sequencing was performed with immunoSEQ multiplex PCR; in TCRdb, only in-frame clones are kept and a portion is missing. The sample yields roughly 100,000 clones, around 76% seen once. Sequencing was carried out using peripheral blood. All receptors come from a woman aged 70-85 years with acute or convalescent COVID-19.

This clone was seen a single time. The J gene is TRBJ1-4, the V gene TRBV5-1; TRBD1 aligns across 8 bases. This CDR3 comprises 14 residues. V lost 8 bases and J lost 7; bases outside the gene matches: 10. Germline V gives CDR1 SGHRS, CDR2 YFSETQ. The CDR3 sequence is CASALQGAREKLFF. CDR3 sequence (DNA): TGCGCCAGTGCCCTGCAGGGGGCGCGTGAAAAACTGTTTTTT.

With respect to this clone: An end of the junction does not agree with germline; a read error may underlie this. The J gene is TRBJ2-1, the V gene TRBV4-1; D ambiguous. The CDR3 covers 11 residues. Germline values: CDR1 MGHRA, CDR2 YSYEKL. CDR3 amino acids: CASSLDNEQFF. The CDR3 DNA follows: TGCGCCAGCAGCCTCGACAACGAGCAGTTCTTC.

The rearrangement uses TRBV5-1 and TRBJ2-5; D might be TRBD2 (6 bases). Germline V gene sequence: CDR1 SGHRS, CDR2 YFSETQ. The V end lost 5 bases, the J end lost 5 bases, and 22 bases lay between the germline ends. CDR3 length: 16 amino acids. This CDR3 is CASRETSGLDFETQYF. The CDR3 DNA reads TGCGCCAGCAGAGAGACCTCGGGACTGGACTTCGAGACCCAGTACTTC.

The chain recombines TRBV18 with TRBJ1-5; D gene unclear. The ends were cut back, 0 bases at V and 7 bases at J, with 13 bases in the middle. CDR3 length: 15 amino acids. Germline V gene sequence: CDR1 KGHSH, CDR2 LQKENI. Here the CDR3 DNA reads TGTGCCAGCTCACCACCGCCGGGAGCGGGGCAGCCCCAGCATTTT. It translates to CASSPPPGAGQPQHF. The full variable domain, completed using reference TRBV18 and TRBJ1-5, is NAGVMQNPRHLVRRRGQEARLRCSPMKGHSHVYWYRQLPEEGLKFMVYLQKENIIDESGMPKERFSAEFPKEGPSILRIQQVVRGDSAAYFCASSPPPGAGQPQHFGDGTRLSIL.

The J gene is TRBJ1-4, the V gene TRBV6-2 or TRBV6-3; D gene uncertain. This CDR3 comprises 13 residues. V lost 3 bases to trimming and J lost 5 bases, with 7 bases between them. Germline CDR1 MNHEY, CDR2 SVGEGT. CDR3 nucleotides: TGTGCCAGCAGTTATCAGGAAAATGAAAAACTGTTTTTT. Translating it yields CASSYQENEKLFF.

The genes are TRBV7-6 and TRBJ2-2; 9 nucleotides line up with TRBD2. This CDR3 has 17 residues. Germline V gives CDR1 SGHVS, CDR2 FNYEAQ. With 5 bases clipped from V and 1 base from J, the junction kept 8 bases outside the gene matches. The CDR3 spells CASSPSGGGGNTGELFF. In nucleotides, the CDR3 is TGTGCCAGCAGCCCTAGCGGCGGGGGGGGGAACACCGGGGAGCTGTTTTTT.

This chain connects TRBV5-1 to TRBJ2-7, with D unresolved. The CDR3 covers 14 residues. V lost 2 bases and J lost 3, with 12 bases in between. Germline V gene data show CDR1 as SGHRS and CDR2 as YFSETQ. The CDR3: CASSFEVSVYEQYF. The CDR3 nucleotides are TGCGCCAGCAGCTTCGAGGTGTCGGTCTACGAGCAGTACTTC.

The CDR3 DNA reads as TGTGCCAGCAGCTTTAACGAGGAAGACTATGGCTACACCTTC. Translating gives CASSFNEEDYGYTF. The rearrangement uses TRBV7-9 and TRBJ1-2, with unresolved D. Trimming removed 3 bases at V and 3 bases at J, with 11 bases between. The CDR3 contains 14 residues. Germline-derived CDR1 and CDR2 are SEHNR and FQNEAQ (reference sequence).

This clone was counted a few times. The CDR3: CASSQGTGPRETQYF. Here the CDR3 DNA reads TGCGCCAGCAGCCAAGGGACAGGGCCGAGGGAGACCCAGTACTTC. The chain links TRBV5-1 to TRBJ2-5, with 9 bases matching TRBD1. This CDR3 has 15 residues. The trim removed 4 bases at V and 5 bases at J, leaving 9 bases unmatched. Germline V gene lookup returns CDR1 SGHRS and CDR2 YFSETQ.

CDR3 DNA: TGTGCCAGCAGCCAAAAGACTAGCGGGGCTAAAGAGACCCAGTACTTC. Translated, it gives CASSQKTSGAKETQYF. The chain uses TRBV3-1 (or the pseudogene TRBV3-2) and TRBJ2-5; the match to TRBD2 covers 11 bases. The CDR3 contains 16 residues. From germline, CDR1 is LGHDT and CDR2 YNNKEL (reference sequence). V trimming: 2 bases; J trimming: 3 bases; junction bases outside the gene matches: 5.

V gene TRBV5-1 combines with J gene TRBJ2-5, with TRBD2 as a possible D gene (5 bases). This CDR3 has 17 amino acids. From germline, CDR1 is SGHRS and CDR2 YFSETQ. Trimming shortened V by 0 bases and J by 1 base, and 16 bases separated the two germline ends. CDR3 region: CASSLAPNRGIQETQYF. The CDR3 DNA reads TGCGCCAGCAGCTTGGCCCCAAACCGGGGAATCCAAGAGACCCAGTACTTC.

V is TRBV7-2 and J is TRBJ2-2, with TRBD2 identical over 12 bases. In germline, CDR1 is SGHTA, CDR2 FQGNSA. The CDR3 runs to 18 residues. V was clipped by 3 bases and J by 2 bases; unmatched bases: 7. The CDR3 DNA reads TGTGCCAGCAGCTTGGCCGGACTAGCGGGGACCAACACCGGGGAGCTGTTTTTT. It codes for CASSLAGLAGTNTGELFF.

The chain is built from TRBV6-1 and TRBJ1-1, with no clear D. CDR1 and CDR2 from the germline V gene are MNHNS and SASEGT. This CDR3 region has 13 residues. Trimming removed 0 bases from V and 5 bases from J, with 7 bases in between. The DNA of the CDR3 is TGTGCCAGCAGTGAAGCCCGGGTGACTGAAGCTTTCTTT. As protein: CASSEARVTEAFF.